This TCR beta chain was sequenced for a study of PD-1 blockade in classical Hodgkin lymphoma. This clone showed up just once. Its antigen is currently unknown. Study results and limitations: At baseline, newly diagnosed patients reportedly showed less TCR diversity than healthy donors.

Germline CDR1 is MNHEY and CDR2 is SVGAGI. Trimming pared 2 bases from V and 2 bases from J, leaving 12 bases between. The CDR3 is 16 amino acids. Specified time point: newly diagnosed, previously untreated cHL patient sample. Comparator PBMCs were from newly diagnosed, untreated classical Hodgkin lymphoma. Some clones are missing from TCRdb's copy, which holds only in-frame ones; the method was immunoSEQ multiplex PCR. The profile shows roughly 77,000 clones, roughly 92% of them singletons. The chain joins TRBV6-5 to TRBJ2-2; possibly TRBD2 for D (5 bases). This TCR was sampled from a human donor with classical Hodgkin lymphoma. The sample consisted of peripheral blood mononuclear cells (PBMCs). The CDR3 is CASSYLGLGNTGELFF. The CDR3 bases are TGTGCCAGCAGTTACCTCGGACTGGGAAACACCGGGGAGCTGTTTTTT.